This T cell receptor beta chain was captured by sequencing in a study of CD8+CD57+ T cells in acquired aplastic anemia. CDR1 and CDR2 (germline): SNHLY, FYNNEI. The germline V and J ends were trimmed by 4 bases and 0 bases, with 7 bases remaining between them. The CDR3 extends over 14 amino acids. The template for TCR beta VDJ and CDR3 sequence profiling was genomic DNA. TCRdb reprocessed the reads via MiXCR and lists one record per CDR3 protein. The sample consists of 95,000 to 120,000 distinct CDR3 sequences, around 49% of them appearing once. The chain couples TRBV2 to TRBJ1-5; no clear D. This TCR was recovered from a human donor in good health, serving as a control. Sequenced sample: sorted CD4+, CD8+, or CD8+CD57+ T cells (not recorded which) from PBMCs. CDR3 loop: CASSALSSNQPQHF. CDR3 in DNA: TGTGCCAGCAGTGCTCTGTCTAGCAATCAGCCCCAGCATTTT.